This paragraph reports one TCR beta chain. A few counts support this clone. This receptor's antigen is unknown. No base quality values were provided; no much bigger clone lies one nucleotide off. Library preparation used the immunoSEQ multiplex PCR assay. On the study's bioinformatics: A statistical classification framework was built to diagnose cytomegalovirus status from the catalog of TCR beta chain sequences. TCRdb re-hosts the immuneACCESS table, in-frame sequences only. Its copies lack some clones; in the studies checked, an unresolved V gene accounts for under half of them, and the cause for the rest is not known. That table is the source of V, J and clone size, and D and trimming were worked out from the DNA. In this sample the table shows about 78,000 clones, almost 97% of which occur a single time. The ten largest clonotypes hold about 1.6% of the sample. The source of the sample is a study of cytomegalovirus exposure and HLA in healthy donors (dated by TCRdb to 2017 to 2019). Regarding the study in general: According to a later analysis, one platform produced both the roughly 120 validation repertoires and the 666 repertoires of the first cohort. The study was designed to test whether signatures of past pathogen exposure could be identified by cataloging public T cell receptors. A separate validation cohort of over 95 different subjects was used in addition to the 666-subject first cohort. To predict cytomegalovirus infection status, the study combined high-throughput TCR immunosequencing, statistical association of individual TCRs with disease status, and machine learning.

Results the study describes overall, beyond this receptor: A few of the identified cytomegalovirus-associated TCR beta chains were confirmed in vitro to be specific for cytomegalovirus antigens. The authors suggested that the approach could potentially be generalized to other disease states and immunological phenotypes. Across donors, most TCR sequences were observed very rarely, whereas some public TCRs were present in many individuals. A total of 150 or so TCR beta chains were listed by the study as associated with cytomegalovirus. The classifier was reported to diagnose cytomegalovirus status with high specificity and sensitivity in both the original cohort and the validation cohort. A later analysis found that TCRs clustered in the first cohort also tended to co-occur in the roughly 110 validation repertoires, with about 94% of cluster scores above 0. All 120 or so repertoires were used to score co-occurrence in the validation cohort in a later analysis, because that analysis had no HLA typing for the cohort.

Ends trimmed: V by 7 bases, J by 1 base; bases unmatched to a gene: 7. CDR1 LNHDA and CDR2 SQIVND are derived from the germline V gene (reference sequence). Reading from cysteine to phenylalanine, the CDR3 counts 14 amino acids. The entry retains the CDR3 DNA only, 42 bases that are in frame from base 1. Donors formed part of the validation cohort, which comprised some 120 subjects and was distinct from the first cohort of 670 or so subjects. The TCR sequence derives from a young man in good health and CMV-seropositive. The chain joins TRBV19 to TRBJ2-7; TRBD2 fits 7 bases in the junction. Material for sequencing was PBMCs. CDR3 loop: CASTQRDGSYEQYF. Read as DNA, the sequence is TGTGCCAGTACCCAGCGGGACGGATCCTACGAGCAGTACTTC. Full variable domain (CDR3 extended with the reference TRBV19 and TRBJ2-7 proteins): DGGITQSPKYLFRKEGQNVTLSCEQNLNHDAMYWYRQDPGQGLRLIYYSQIVNDFQKGDIAEGYSVSREKKESFPLTVTSAQKNPTAFYLCASTQRDGSYEQYFGPGTRLTVT.